A single sample is the source of the 22 T cell receptor beta chains below, sequenced in a study of naive and memory T cell subsets. The beta constant-region primer was an equimolar mix of two oligonucleotides covering TRBC1 and TRBC2. TCRdb itself ran the UMI-ligation and nested PCR reads through MiXCR, one entry per CDR3 protein. The data show roughly 98,000 distinct CDR3 sequences, 5.5% to 8.5% seen once. Sequenced sample: central memory CD4+ T cells from blood. The receptor source for this set is a human donor in good health.

This clonotype was counted at least ten times. The V gene is TRBV5-4, the J gene TRBJ2-5; D not certain. V was trimmed by 1 base and J by 4 bases, leaving 8 bases between them. The V gene's germline CDR1 is SGHNT and CDR2 YYREEE (reference sequence). The CDR3 contains 13 residues. CDR3 residues: CASSLFMGETQYF. The CDR3 bases are TGTGCCAGCAGCTTGTTCATGGGAGAGACCCAGTACTTC.

This clonotype was seen a handful of times. The J gene is TRBJ2-2, the V gene TRBV29-1; D may correspond to TRBD1 or TRBD2 (6 bases each). The germline V gene encodes CDR1 SQVTM and CDR2 ANQGSEA. The V gene lost 7 bases and the J gene lost 5 bases, with 17 bases spanning the gap. CDR3 size: 14 residues. The CDR3 DNA is TGCAGCGCCGGGGGCCAGCATTTTACCGGGGAGCTGTTTTTT. Amino acid sequence: CSAGGQHFTGELFF.

This clonotype appeared many times. The rearrangement joins TRBV2 to TRBJ1-3; a possible D gene is TRBD1 (5 bases). Per germline, CDR1 SNHLY and CDR2 FYNNEI. The CDR3 is 19 amino acids. Trimming pared 2 bases from V and 0 bases from J, leaving 20 bases between. The chain's CDR3 is CASSELGTGPSTSGNTIYF. The DNA of the CDR3 is TGTGCCAGCAGTGAACTGGGGACTGGGCCCTCCACCTCTGGAAACACCATATATTTT. The full variable domain, in which reference TRBV2 and TRBJ1-3 provide the parts outside the CDR3, is EPEVTQTPSHQVTQMGQEVILRCVPISNHLYFYWYRQILGQKVEFLVSFYNNEISEKSEIFDDQFSVERPDGSNFTLKIRSTKLEDSAMYFCASSELGTGPSTSGNTIYFGEGSWLTVV.

This clonotype was seen many times. This chain uses TRBV3-1 with TRBJ2-7, with 9 bases matching TRBD1. Germline values: CDR1 LGHDT, CDR2 YNNKEL (reference sequence). V lost 1 base and J lost 0; bases outside the gene matches: 4. The CDR3 sequence is 16 residues long. CDR3 sequence: CASSQGDRVFSYEQYF. The DNA for the CDR3 is TGTGCCAGCAGCCAAGGGGACAGGGTGTTCTCCTACGAGCAGTACTTC.

V is TRBV20-1 and J is TRBJ2-5; tentative D call: TRBD2 (5 bases). This CDR3 is 15 amino acids long. From germline, CDR1 is DFQATT and CDR2 SNEGSKA (reference sequence). V lost 3 bases and J lost 3, with 17 bases in between. The CDR3 is CSASHPYGMEETQYF. CDR3 DNA sequence: TGCAGTGCTAGCCACCCATACGGGATGGAAGAGACCCAGTACTTC.

This clonotype has ten or more counts. The chain links TRBV18 to TRBJ2-1; TRBD2 matches at 11 bases. The CDR3 consists of 14 residues. The V and J ends lost 2 bases and 6 bases, in that order; junction bases with no gene match: 0. Germline V gene data show CDR1 as KGHSH and CDR2 as LQKENI. CDR3 region: CASSPGTSGNEQFF. The CDR3 nucleotides are TGTGCCAGCTCACCAGGGACTAGCGGCAATGAGCAGTTCTTC.

This clonotype appeared a few times. The genes are TRBV4-2 and TRBJ1-2; D call uncertain. Germline V gene data show CDR1 as LGHNA and CDR2 as YNFKEQ. This CDR3 is built from 15 residues. The germline V and J ends were trimmed by 5 bases and 3 bases, with 16 bases remaining between them. CDR3 nucleotide sequence: TGTGCCAGCAGCACCCCCAAAGGACCGGACTATGGCTACACCTTC. Its translation: CASSTPKGPDYGYTF.

The gene calls are TRBV7-9 and TRBJ2-5; 8 nucleotides align to TRBD2. CDR3 length: 16 residues. Germline V gives CDR1 SEHNR, CDR2 FQNEAQ (reference sequence). The trim removed 3 bases at V and 0 bases at J, leaving 6 bases unmatched. The CDR3 region is CASSFTLAGYQETQYF. The CDR3 DNA sequence: TGTGCCAGCAGCTTTACTTTAGCGGGGTACCAAGAGACCCAGTACTTC.

This clonotype has a count of ten or more. This chain connects TRBV20-1 to TRBJ1-6; TRBD1 matches at 10 bases. V gave up 6 bases and J gave up 6 bases; unmatched junction bases: 2. The CDR3 extends over 13 amino acids. In germline, CDR1 is DFQATT, CDR2 SNEGSKA (reference sequence). This CDR3 reads CSARQGANSPLHF. The CDR3 DNA reads TGCAGTGCGAGACAGGGGGCTAATTCACCCCTCCACTTT.

This clonotype was recorded at least ten times. The rearrangement links TRBV7-3 to TRBJ2-1; possible D gene TRBD2, 5 bases. The germline V gene has CDR1 SGHTA and CDR2 FQGTGA. Trimming removed 4 bases from V and 10 bases from J, with 8 bases in between. This CDR3 contains 11 residues. CDR3 DNA: TGTGCCAGCAGCTCTGGACTCGAGCAGTTCTTC. It specifies CASSSGLEQFF.

This clonotype occurred a few times. This rearrangement joins TRBV7-8 to TRBJ2-7; 7 bases map to TRBD2. The length of the CDR3 is 16 residues. Germline CDR1 is SGHVS and CDR2 is FQNEAQ. J was trimmed by 4 bases and V by 1 base; bases with no gene match: 10. In nucleotides, the CDR3 is TGTGCCAGCAGCTTAGGAAGTACGCGGGAGTGGTACGAGCAGTACTTC. Protein sequence: CASSLGSTREWYEQYF. The full variable domain, its missing parts supplied by reference TRBV7-8 and TRBJ2-7, is GAGVSQSPRYKVAKRGQDVALRCDPISGHVSLFWYQQALGQGPEFLTYFQNEAQLDKSGLPSDRFFAERPEGSVSTLKIQRTQQEDSAVYLCASSLGSTREWYEQYFGPGTRLTVT.

The table lists this clonotype with a few counts. The J gene is TRBJ2-1, the V gene TRBV30; 12 bases are shared with TRBD2. Germline values: CDR1 GTSNPN, CDR2 SVGIG (reference sequence). Unmatched junction bases numbered 8, after V lost 1 base and J lost 13 bases. CDR3 length equals 14 residues. DNA for the CDR3: TGTGCCTGGAGTGGCACGGGACTAGCGGGCATACAGTTCTTC. Translation: CAWSGTGLAGIQFF. Based on the CDR3 plus reference TRBV30 and TRBJ2-1, the full variable domain is SQTIHQWPATLVQPVGSPLSLECTVEGTSNPNLYWYRQAAGRGLQLLFYSVGIGQISSEVPQNLSASRPQDRQFILSSKKLLLSDSGFYLCAWSGTGLAGIQFFGPGTRLTVL.

This clonotype was detected only a few times. The V call is TRBV10-3, the J call TRBJ2-7; D is possibly TRBD2 (5 bases). V was shortened by 0 bases and J by 2 bases, with 8 bases between the two germline ends. The germline gives CDR1 ENHRY, CDR2 SYGVKD. This CDR3 contains 14 residues. CDR3 DNA sequence: TGTGCCATCAGTGAGTCTGCGGGTACCTACGAGCAGTACTTC. Translating it yields CAISESAGTYEQYF.

This clonotype appeared many times. V usage is TRBV12-3 or TRBV12-4 and J usage is TRBJ2-3; TRBD2 matches at 7 bases. The CDR3 contains 15 residues. V lost 6 bases, J lost 0 bases, and 6 bases stayed unmatched. DNA of the CDR3: TGTGCCAGCAGGGTCTCTAGCGGTAGCACAGATACGCAGTATTTT. Its translation is CASRVSSGSTDTQYF.

The genes are TRBV20-1 and TRBJ2-5, with 10 bases lining up with TRBD2. CDR1 and CDR2 from the germline V gene are DFQATT and SNEGSKA (reference sequence). V lost 6 bases to trimming and J lost 2 bases; unmatched junction nucleotides: 3. This CDR3 has 13 amino acids. In nucleotides, the CDR3 is TGCAGTGCCCAGACTAGCGGGCAAGAGACCCAGTACTTC. Encoded protein: CSAQTSGQETQYF.

This chain links TRBV6-2 or TRBV6-3 with TRBJ2-7, with 7 bases that match TRBD1. The CDR3 has 13 amino acids. The germline V gene encodes CDR1 MNHEY and CDR2 SVGEGT. V gave up 8 bases and J gave up 5 bases; unmatched junction bases: 9. The CDR3 loop is CASRRTGKHEQYF. The CDR3 DNA is TGTGCCAGCCGACGGACAGGCAAGCACGAGCAGTACTTC.

This clonotype was picked up a small number of times. This chain joins TRBV12-5 and TRBJ2-3; TRBD2 agrees at 7 bases. J gave up 5 bases and V 6 bases, and 11 bases lay outside the gene matches. This CDR3 has 15 residues. Germline CDR1 LGHNT, CDR2 FRNRAP. The CDR3 spells CASGRGDGSVDTQYF. In DNA, the CDR3 is TGTGCTAGTGGCCGGGGGGACGGTTCTGTAGATACGCAGTATTTT.

In its sample, this clonotype was seen many times. V gene TRBV12-3 or TRBV12-4 combines with J gene TRBJ1-1; D uncertain. The CDR3 consists of 14 residues. V was trimmed by 7 bases and J by 0 bases, leaving 12 bases between them. CDR3 sequence: CASTQREVNTEAFF. DNA of the CDR3: TGTGCCAGCACCCAGCGGGAGGTGAACACTGAAGCTTTCTTT.

V and J are TRBV6-2 or TRBV6-3 and TRBJ2-1, with D possibly being TRBD1 or TRBD2 (5 bases each). The CDR3 spans 16 residues. Trimming pared 7 bases from V and 10 bases from J, leaving 26 bases between. Germline loops: CDR1 MNHEY, CDR2 SVGEGT. The CDR3 DNA reads as TGTGCCAGCAAACCGGACGGGGCCGTCCGCAATACGGAGCAGTTCTTC. Translating gives CASKPDGAVRNTEQFF.

CDR3 in amino acids: CASSLMAGTDTQYF. Written as DNA, the CDR3 is TGTGCCAGCAGCTTAATGGCGGGCACAGATACGCAGTATTTT. The J gene is TRBJ2-3, the V gene TRBV7-2; D call uncertain. Trimming took off 2 bases at V and 1 base at J, with 7 bases between the two ends. The CDR3 covers 14 residues. CDR1 and CDR2 from the germline V gene are SGHTA and FQGNSA.

This clonotype was seen at least ten times. This sequence joins TRBV7-3 and TRBJ2-1; 10 positions match TRBD1. Germline V gene lookup returns CDR1 SGHTA and CDR2 FQGTGA. The CDR3 has 15 residues. After removal of 5 bases from V and 2 bases from J, the junction contained 3 bases not matched to a gene. CDR3 residues: CASSQTGGAYNEQFF. The CDR3 nucleotides read TGTGCCAGCAGCCAGACAGGGGGCGCCTACAATGAGCAGTTCTTC.

This clonotype has at least ten counts. The chain uses TRBV20-1 and TRBJ2-5, with TRBD1 as a possible D gene (5 bases). Germline CDR1 reads DFQATT; CDR2 reads SNEGSKA (reference sequence). The CDR3 is 12 residues long. Trimming removed 6 bases from V and 4 bases from J, with 12 bases in between. This CDR3 is CSARTTSETQYF. The CDR3, as DNA: TGCAGTGCCAGGACAACGTCAGAGACCCAGTACTTC.